This T cell receptor (beta chain) was obtained from a study of shared clonotypes between healthy human individuals. Study conclusions and caveats: Represented genetic and exposure-history diversity was restricted by having few donors. It was the non-shared clonotypes that had lower generation probabilities than clonotypes shared by all four donors.

Assay execution took place at the deep level. Produced via immunoSEQ multiplex PCR; TCRdb's table is partial and in-frame only. The table has some 350,000 clones, approximately 79% seen once. The CDR3 extends over 13 amino acids. V was cut by 5 bases and J by 4 bases, with 11 bases left in between. Germline V gives CDR1 SGHAT, CDR2 FQNNGV. Worth noting for this clone: Its antigen is still unknown.

Naive CD4+ cells were CD45RA-selected; the remaining cells were memory. The genes are TRBV11-2 and TRBJ2-5, with D perhaps given as TRBD1 or TRBD2 (5 bases each). This clonotype originated in a man aged 25-40 years in good health. The specimen was memory CD4+ T cells sorted from blood. Subset defined: CD45RA-negative fraction. The CDR3 reads CASSLVRGETQYF. Written as DNA, the CDR3 is TGTGCCAGCAGCCTAGTGAGGGGAGAGACCCAGTACTTC.